These 32 T cell receptor beta chains share one sample of origin, sequenced in a study of response to subunit inactivated influenza vaccine. TCRdb ran MiXCR on the RT-PCR reads and lists one entry per CDR3 protein. Among 600,000 to 700,000 distinct CDR3 sequences listed, around 15% were seen once. The sequencing here drew on PBMCs from blood, taken about 14 days before vaccination. The origin of the receptors is a man aged 50-59 years who received an inactivated influenza vaccine.

There are many counts of this clonotype. J is TRBJ2-1 and V is TRBV25-1; TRBD1 matches 9 bases. The J segment lost 7 bases and the V segment lost 8 bases, leaving 0 bases of the junction unmatched. This CDR3 spans 11 amino acids. The V gene's germline CDR1 is MGHDK and CDR2 SYGVNS. CDR3 nucleotide sequence: TGTGCCAGCGGACAGGGGAATGAGCAGTTCTTC. Its protein is CASGQGNEQFF.

The rearrangement uses TRBV5-1 and TRBJ2-2; D is unclear. With 0 bases removed from V and 7 bases from J, the gap between germline ends came to 10 bases. The CDR3 has 14 residues. Germline CDR1 reads SGHRS; CDR2 reads YFSETQ. CDR3 protein: CASSLAGSSGELFF. CDR3 DNA sequence: TGCGCCAGCAGCTTGGCCGGCAGCAGCGGGGAGCTGTTTTTT.

This clonotype was counted between two and nine times. V gene TRBV2 combines with J gene TRBJ2-7; D tentatively fits TRBD1 or TRBD2 (5 bases each). The germline CDR1 and CDR2 sequences are SNHLY and FYNNEI. The CDR3 has 11 residues. The V and J ends lost 3 bases and 6 bases respectively, with 6 bases between them. For the CDR3, the DNA is TGTGCCAGCAGTGATGGGGGCGAGCAGTACTTC. Translated: CASSDGGEQYF.

This clonotype was counted between two and nine times. The CDR3 DNA is TGTGCCAGCAGTCACGGGCGGGAAGAGCAGTTCTTC. This codes for CASSHGREEQFF. V and J are TRBV12-3 or TRBV12-4 and TRBJ2-1, with D possibly being TRBD2 (6 bases). The CDR3 spans 12 residues. V shed 5 bases and J shed 10 bases, with 12 bases lying between them.

This clonotype was found many times. The chain uses TRBV29-1 and TRBJ2-4, with TRBD2 matching 13 bases. The germline gives CDR1 SQVTM, CDR2 ANQGSEA. With V trimmed by 7 bases and J by 3 bases, 9 bases remained unmatched. CDR3 size: 16 residues. The CDR3 is CSDLLAGGPSKNIQYF. For the CDR3, the DNA is TGCAGCGATTTACTAGCGGGAGGGCCTAGCAAAAACATTCAGTACTTC.

The sample holds many counts of this clonotype. This rearrangement joins TRBV5-1 to TRBJ2-5; 7 bases are shared with TRBD1. Germline CDR1 is SGHRS and CDR2 is YFSETQ. CDR3 length equals 16 residues. V lost 2 bases to trimming and J lost 2 bases; unmatched junction nucleotides: 9. CDR3 sequence (DNA): TGCGCCAGCAGCTTCTACAGGGGCGCCCCACAAGAGACCCAGTACTTC. This gives the protein CASSFYRGAPQETQYF.

In its sample, this clonotype was seen a few times. V gene TRBV2 combines with J gene TRBJ2-2; 8 nucleotides match TRBD1. Germline CDR1 SNHLY, CDR2 FYNNEI. Trimming at V came to 5 bases and at J to 3 bases, leaving 2 bases not matched to a gene. This CDR3 contains 14 residues. CDR3 in amino acids: CASSQGADTGELFF. CDR3 nucleotides: TGTGCCAGCAGTCAGGGGGCGGACACCGGGGAGCTGTTTTTT. The complete variable domain, with remaining parts taken from reference TRBV2 and TRBJ2-2, reads EPEVTQTPSHQVTQMGQEVILRCVPISNHLYFYWYRQILGQKVEFLVSFYNNEISEKSEIFDDQFSVERPDGSNFTLKIRSTKLEDSAMYFCASSQGADTGELFFGEGSRLTVL.

The V and J genes are TRBV24-1 and TRBJ2-7, with 11 bases fitting TRBD1. The germline CDR1 and CDR2 sequences are KGHDR and SFDVKD. The V segment lost 4 bases and the J segment 3 bases; nucleotides outside the gene matches: 7. There are 16 residues in the CDR3. In nucleotides, the CDR3 is TGTGCCACCAGTGAAACCGGGACAGGGGGGCTCTACGAGCAGTACTTC. Its protein is CATSETGTGGLYEQYF.

This chain uses TRBV3-1 with TRBJ2-5; D unclear. CDR1 is LGHDT and CDR2 is YNNKEL in the germline V gene (reference sequence). Trimming cost V 1 base and J 4 bases, with 10 bases left between them. The CDR3 sequence is 14 residues long. The CDR3 region has the DNA TGTGCCAGCAGCCAAGGGGCTGCCCCAGAGACCCAGTACTTC. Its protein product is CASSQGAAPETQYF.

This clonotype has only a few counts. The V call is TRBV7-6, the J call TRBJ2-3; D perhaps matches TRBD2 (6 bases). CDR3 size: 15 residues. Germline-derived CDR1 and CDR2 are SGHVS and FNYEAQ. V dropped 5 bases and J dropped 5 bases, with 17 bases sitting between them. DNA for the CDR3: TGTGCCAGCAGCGAAGAAGGCTGGAGGGTAGATACGCAGTATTTT. Translating gives CASSEEGWRVDTQYF.

This clonotype was detected only a few times. The chain links TRBV16 to TRBJ2-7, with 12 bases matching TRBD1. CDR1 is KGHSY, CDR2 FQNENV, per germline. CDR3 length: 16 amino acids. V lost 2 bases to trimming and J lost 6 bases; unmatched junction nucleotides: 8. The CDR3 DNA follows: TGTGCCAGCAGCCAAGAGGGACAGGGGGCTGTGAGCGAGCAGTACTTC. Translation gives CASSQEGQGAVSEQYF.

This clonotype was recorded at least ten times. V is TRBV5-1 and J is TRBJ2-3, with D hard to call. The CDR3 contains 13 residues. V gave up 5 bases and J gave up 1 base, with 8 bases separating them. The germline gives CDR1 SGHRS, CDR2 YFSETQ. The CDR3 region has the DNA TGCGCCAGCAGGCCGGCTGGCACAGATACGCAGTATTTT. It specifies CASRPAGTDTQYF.

This clonotype has at least ten counts. This rearrangement joins TRBV12-3 or TRBV12-4 to TRBJ2-3; D may be TRBD2 (6 bases). Trimming took 6 bases from V and 5 from J, leaving 24 bases between them. The CDR3 has 17 residues. The chain's CDR3 is CASSPEGPGFGVDTQYF. The CDR3 DNA is TGTGCCAGCAGCCCGGAGGGGCCCGGATTTGGGGTAGATACGCAGTATTTT.

This clonotype was counted only a few times. The genes are TRBV4-3 and TRBJ2-3; D is ambiguous. V lost 0 bases, J lost 8 bases, and 12 bases lay in between. The CDR3 contains 14 residues. Germline V gene data show CDR1 as LGHNA and CDR2 as YSLEER. The CDR3 here is CASSQDLHGSTQYF. CDR3 DNA: TGCGCCAGCAGCCAAGATTTGCACGGCAGTACGCAGTATTTT.

This clonotype has just one count. The chain uses TRBV12-3 or TRBV12-4 and TRBJ1-3; 9 nucleotides line up with TRBD1. J lost 4 bases, V lost 6 bases, and 7 bases had no gene match. CDR3 length: 15 residues. CDR3 bases: TGTGCCAGCAGGCCACAGGGGGCAGGAGGAAACACCATATATTTT. Translating it yields CASRPQGAGGNTIYF.

This clonotype was seen ten or more times. In DNA form, the CDR3 reads TGTGCCAGCAGCCCTCCGGGACTAGCGGGAATAAATGAGCAGTTCTTC. Encoded protein: CASSPPGLAGINEQFF. V usage is TRBV7-2 and J usage is TRBJ2-1; 13 nucleotides align to TRBD2. The CDR3 consists of 16 residues. The germline V gene encodes CDR1 SGHTA and CDR2 FQGNSA. J was trimmed by 7 bases and V by 5 bases; bases with no gene match: 8.

The V call is TRBV2, the J call TRBJ1-2, with D tentatively TRBD1 (6 bases). V shed 2 bases and J shed 3 bases, with 10 bases lying between them. Germline-derived CDR1 and CDR2 are SNHLY and FYNNEI. There are 14 residues in the CDR3. CDR3 amino acids: CASSERQADYGYTF. CDR3 sequence (DNA): TGTGCCAGCAGTGAAAGACAGGCGGACTATGGCTACACCTTC.

The rearrangement links TRBV6-1 to TRBJ1-3, with a weak D call TRBD1 (6 bases). CDR1 and CDR2 from the germline V gene are MNHNS and SASEGT. The CDR3 consists of 14 residues. V was shortened by 6 bases and J by 0 bases, with 9 bases between the two germline ends. DNA for the CDR3: TGTGCCAGCAGAAGACAGGCCTCTGGAAACACCATATATTTT. This encodes CASRRQASGNTIYF.

The V and J genes are TRBV12-3 or TRBV12-4 and TRBJ1-4; 10 bases match TRBD1. Unmatched junction bases numbered 8, after V lost 5 bases and J lost 8 bases. The CDR3 covers 15 residues. CDR3 DNA sequence: TGTGCCAGCAGTGCTCGGACAGGGGGACGGGAAAAACTGTTTTTT. This gives the protein CASSARTGGREKLFF.

The chain employs TRBV5-1 and TRBJ2-7; 7 bases agree with TRBD1. CDR1 is SGHRS and CDR2 is YFSETQ in the germline V gene. This CDR3 is 13 amino acids long. With V trimmed by 4 bases and J by 6 bases, 7 bases remained unmatched. CDR3 nucleotides: TGCGCCAGCAGCCCAGACAGGGCTGGCGAGCAGTACTTC. Its translation: CASSPDRAGEQYF.

This clonotype showed up just a few times. The V and J genes are TRBV5-6 and TRBJ2-1; D gene uncertain. Per the germline V gene, CDR1 is SGHDT and CDR2 is YYEEEE. The CDR3 is made up of 16 amino acids. V was clipped by 0 bases and J by 4 bases, with 14 bases between them. CDR3 coding DNA: TGTGCCAGCAGCTTGGACGGACCGATCCAATACAATGAGCAGTTCTTC. Its translation: CASSLDGPIQYNEQFF. Together with reference TRBV5-6 and TRBJ2-1, the CDR3 gives the full variable domain: DAGVTQSPTHLIKTRGQQVTLRCSPKSGHDTVSWYQQALGQGPQFIFQYYEEEERQRGNFPDRFSGHQFPNYSSELNVNALLLGDSALYLCASSLDGPIQYNEQFFGPGTRLTVL.

This clonotype has at least ten counts. The V call is TRBV12-3 or TRBV12-4, the J call TRBJ2-3; 13 bases match TRBD2. CDR3 length equals 16 residues. Trimming removed 8 bases from V and 0 bases from J; junction bases left unmatched: 5. The DNA for the CDR3 is TGTGCCAGCCACCGGACTAGCGGGGGTAGCACAGATACGCAGTATTTT. Translated: CASHRTSGGSTDTQYF.

This clonotype occurred a few times. V gene TRBV12-3 or TRBV12-4 combines with J gene TRBJ2-3; 7 bases agree with TRBD2. With 8 bases clipped from V and 5 bases from J, the junction kept 10 bases outside the gene matches. The CDR3 extends over 14 amino acids. The CDR3 loop is CASLWGGAQDTQYF. The DNA of the CDR3 is TGTGCCAGCCTATGGGGGGGAGCACAAGATACGCAGTATTTT.

The chain employs TRBV5-4 and TRBJ2-6, with TRBD1 matching 11 bases. V gave up 5 bases and J gave up 15 bases; unmatched junction bases: 10. CDR1 is SGHNT and CDR2 is YYREEE in the germline V gene (reference sequence). This CDR3 region has 14 residues. CDR3 residues: CASREPDRGPSLTF. The CDR3 nucleotides read TGTGCCAGCAGGGAACCGGACAGGGGGCCCTCCCTGACTTTC.

This clonotype has just a few counts. The chain is built from TRBV7-9 and TRBJ2-5; 7 bases are a match to TRBD2. Germline V gene sequence: CDR1 SEHNR, CDR2 FQNEAQ (reference sequence). The CDR3 consists of 14 residues. After removal of 1 base from V and 4 bases from J, the junction contained 3 bases not matched to a gene. CDR3: CASSLGLAPETQYF. DNA of the CDR3: TGTGCCAGCAGCTTAGGACTAGCCCCAGAGACCCAGTACTTC.

This clonotype was seen more than once but under ten times. This chain uses TRBV28 with TRBJ1-5; D is uncertain. This CDR3 contains 13 residues. CDR1 is MDHEN and CDR2 is SYDVKM in the germline V gene. Deletions cut 3 bases from V and 4 bases from J, with 7 bases between. Here the CDR3 DNA reads TGTGCCAGCAGTTTTGTGGTGAATCAGCCCCAGCATTTT. This translates into CASSFVVNQPQHF.

This clonotype was seen ten or more times. The chain joins TRBV15 to TRBJ1-3; D is unclear. The V gene's germline CDR1 is LNHNV and CDR2 YYDKDF (reference sequence). The CDR3 totals 17 residues. Trimming left V 1 base short and J 0 bases short, with 13 bases between. The CDR3 region is CATSRGGGPSSGNTIYF. The CDR3 DNA sequence: TGTGCCACCAGCAGAGGGGGAGGGCCCTCCTCTGGAAACACCATATATTTT.

The chain couples TRBV7-2 to TRBJ2-5, with no clear D. Trimming stripped 5 bases from V and 5 bases from J, with 12 bases between. In germline, CDR1 is SGHTA, CDR2 FQGNSA. The CDR3 contains 13 residues. CDR3: CASSPSVKETQYF. In DNA, the CDR3 is TGTGCCAGCAGCCCATCGGTTAAGGAGACCCAGTACTTC.

The chain recombines TRBV4-3 with TRBJ1-6, with D maybe TRBD1 (6 bases). Germline CDR1 is LGHNA and CDR2 is YSLEER. CDR3 length equals 13 residues. The V gene lost 4 bases and the J gene lost 9 bases, with 10 bases spanning the gap. For the CDR3, the DNA is TGCGCCAGCAGCCCGGAGGGGGGTTCACCCCTCCACTTT. Its translation is CASSPEGGSPLHF.

The V and J genes are TRBV9 and TRBJ2-7; TRBD1 aligns across 12 bases. The CDR3 runs 14 residues. V shed 3 bases, J shed 5 bases, and the junction held 3 bases outside the gene matches. Germline loops: CDR1 SGDLS, CDR2 YYNGEE. The CDR3 DNA is TGTGCCAGCAGCGCGGGACAGGGGGCGAACGAGCAGTACTTC. Translated: CASSAGQGANEQYF.

V is TRBV7-2 and J is TRBJ2-7; D call uncertain. The CDR3 has 14 amino acids. Germline V gene data show CDR1 as SGHTA and CDR2 as FQGNSA. The V and J ends lost 1 base and 3 bases respectively, with 10 bases between them. The CDR3 sequence is CASSLGVRIYEQYF. The DNA of the CDR3 is TGTGCCAGCAGCTTAGGTGTTAGGATCTACGAGCAGTACTTC. Together with reference TRBV7-2 and TRBJ2-7, the CDR3 gives the full variable domain: GAGVSQSPSNKVTEKGKDVELRCDPISGHTALYWYRQSLGQGLEFLIYFQGNSAPDKSGLPSDRFSAERTGGSVSTLTIQRTQQEDSAVYLCASSLGVRIYEQYFGPGTRLTVT.

This clonotype has only a few counts. The chain recombines TRBV24-1 with TRBJ2-5; possibly TRBD2 for D (6 bases). This CDR3 comprises 15 residues. The V end was cut by 5 bases, the J end by 3 bases, with 15 bases between. Germline lookup yields CDR1 KGHDR and CDR2 SFDVKD. The CDR3 loop reads CATSGTGTQEETQYF. The CDR3 DNA reads as TGTGCCACCAGTGGTACCGGGACTCAAGAAGAGACCCAGTACTTC.